Included here is one TCR beta chain sequence, with context. Its antigen is undetermined. Clones were sequenced by immunoSEQ multiplex PCR, and TCRdb holds only the in-frame ones, with some missing. The table records fewer than 40,000 clones, about 76% of them present only once. The sample belongs to a study of STAT5B mutations in CD4+ large granular lymphocyte leukemia. General study findings and limits: Data were not HLA-matched across samples. Top patient clones used TRBV06 genes more often: 8/27 versus 2/35 in controls. Patient CD4-sorted repertoires stayed more clonal than healthy ones after leukemic-clone removal.

This CDR3 is 15 amino acids long. Germline trimming cut 5 bases from V and 2 bases from J; bases unmatched to any gene: 7. The germline V gene has CDR1 SGHVS and CDR2 FNYEAQ. The origin of this receptor is a human donor in good health. The chain uses TRBV7-6 and TRBJ2-3, with 7 bases fitting TRBD1. The sequencing sample was made of CD4+ T cells from blood buffy coats. The CDR3 coding sequence is TGTGCCAGCAGCCGAACGGGACAGCTCACAGATACGCAGTATTTT. It yields the protein CASSRTGQLTDTQYF.